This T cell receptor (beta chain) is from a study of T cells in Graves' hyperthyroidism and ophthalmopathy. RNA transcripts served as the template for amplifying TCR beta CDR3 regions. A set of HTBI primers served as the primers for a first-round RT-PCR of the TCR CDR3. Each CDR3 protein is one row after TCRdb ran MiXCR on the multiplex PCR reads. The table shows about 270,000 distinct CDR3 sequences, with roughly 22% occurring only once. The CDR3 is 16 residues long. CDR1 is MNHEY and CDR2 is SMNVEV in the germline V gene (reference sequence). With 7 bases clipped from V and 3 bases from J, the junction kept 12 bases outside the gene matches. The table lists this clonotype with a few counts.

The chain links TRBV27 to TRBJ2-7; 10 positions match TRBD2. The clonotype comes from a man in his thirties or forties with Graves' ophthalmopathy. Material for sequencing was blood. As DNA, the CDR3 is TGTGCCAGCACCGCCTCTAGCGGGAGCAACTTCTACGAGCAGTACTTC. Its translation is CASTASSGSNFYEQYF.